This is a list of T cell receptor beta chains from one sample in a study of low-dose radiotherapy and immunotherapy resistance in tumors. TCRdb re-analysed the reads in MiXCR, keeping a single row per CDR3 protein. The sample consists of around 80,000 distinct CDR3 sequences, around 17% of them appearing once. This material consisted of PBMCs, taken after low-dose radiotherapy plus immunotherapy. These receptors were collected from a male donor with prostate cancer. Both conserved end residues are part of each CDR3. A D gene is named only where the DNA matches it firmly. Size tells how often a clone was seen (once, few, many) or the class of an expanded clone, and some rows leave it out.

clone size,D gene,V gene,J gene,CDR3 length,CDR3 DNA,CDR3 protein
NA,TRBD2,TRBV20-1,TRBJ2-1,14,TGCAGTTCAAGAGGACTAGCGGGAGCAGGAGAGCAGTTCTTC,CSSRGLAGAGEQFF
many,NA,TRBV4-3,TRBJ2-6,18,TGCGCCAGCAGCCAGTCTGGGCAGGGTCTTGCTGGGGCCAACGTCCTGACTTTC,CASSQSGQGLAGANVLTF
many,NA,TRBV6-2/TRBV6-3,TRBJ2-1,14,TGTGCCAGCAGTCATTATGGTGGGTCCAATGAGCAGTTCTTC,CASSHYGGSNEQFF
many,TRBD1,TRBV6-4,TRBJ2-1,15,TGTGCCAGCAGTGAAGGGACAGGGGCCCACAATGAGCAGTTCTTC,CASSEGTGAHNEQFF
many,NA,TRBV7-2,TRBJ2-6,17,TGTGCCAGCAGCTTAGCGGCCGGGACCTCTGGGGCCAACGTCCTGACTTTC,CASSLAAGTSGANVLTF
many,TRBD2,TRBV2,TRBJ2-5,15,TGTGCCAGCAGTGTAGGGACTAGCGGGCAAGAGACCCAGTACTTC,CASSVGTSGQETQYF
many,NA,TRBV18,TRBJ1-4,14,TGTGCCAGCTCACCACGGGACATTAATGAAAAACTGTTTTTT,CASSPRDINEKLFF
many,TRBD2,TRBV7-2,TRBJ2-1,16,TGTGCCAGCAGCTTAGGTGGTAGCGGGAGAACTAATGAGCAGTTCTTC,CASSLGGSGRTNEQFF
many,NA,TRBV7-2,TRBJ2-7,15,TGTGCCAGCAGCTTAGGACAGGTTTACTCCTACGAGCAGTACTTC,CASSLGQVYSYEQYF
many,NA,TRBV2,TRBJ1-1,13,TGTGCCAGCACCGTGAAGATTGGGGGGGAAGCTTTCTTT,CASTVKIGGEAFF
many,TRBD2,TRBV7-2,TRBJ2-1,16,TGTGCCAGCAGCTCCTCCGGGACTAGCGGCCGCAATGAGCAGTTCTTC,CASSSSGTSGRNEQFF
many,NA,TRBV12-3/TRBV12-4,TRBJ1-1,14,TGTGCCAGCAGTCCCGGACAGTATAACACTGAAGCTTTCTTT,CASSPGQYNTEAFF
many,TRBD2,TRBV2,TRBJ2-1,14,TGTGCCAGCAGTGTGACTAGCGGGAGGAATGAGCAGTTCTTC,CASSVTSGRNEQFF
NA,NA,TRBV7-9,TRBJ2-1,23,NA,CASSLQGVGTDTQYFGPGTEQFF
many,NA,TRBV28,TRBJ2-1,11,TGTGCCGCAACGGGACTTTCTGAGCAGTTCTTC,CAATGLSEQFF
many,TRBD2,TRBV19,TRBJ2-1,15,TGTGCCAGTAGACCTAGCGGGGGAAGTGTACATGAGCAGTTCTTC,CASRPSGGSVHEQFF
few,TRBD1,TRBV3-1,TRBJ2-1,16,TGTGCCAGCAGCCAAGTAACGGCGCAGGGGGCCGGGGAGCAGTTCTTC,CASSQVTAQGAGEQFF
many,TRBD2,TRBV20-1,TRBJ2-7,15,TGCAGTGCTGTCCCCGGCGGCGGGAGGGCCTACGAGCAGTACTTC,CSAVPGGGRAYEQYF
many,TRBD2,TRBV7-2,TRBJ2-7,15,TGTGCCAGCAGCTTGAGTGGACTAGCTTCCTACGAGCAGTACTTC,CASSLSGLASYEQYF
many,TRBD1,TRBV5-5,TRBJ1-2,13,TGTGCCAGCGGGGGACAGGGTGGCTATGGCTACACCTTC,CASGGQGGYGYTF
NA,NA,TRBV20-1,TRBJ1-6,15,TGCAGTGCAAGAGCAACCGGGACACAGAATTCACCCCTCCACTTT,CSARATGTQNSPLHF
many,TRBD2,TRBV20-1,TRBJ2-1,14,TGCAGTACACAACTAGCGAGCAGATACAATGAGCAGTTCTTC,CSTQLASRYNEQFF
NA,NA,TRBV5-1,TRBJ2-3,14,TGCGCCAGCAGCTTGTCGCAGGTTCAGGGTACGCAGTATTTT,CASSLSQVQGTQYF
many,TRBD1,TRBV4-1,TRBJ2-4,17,TGCGCCAGCAGCCAAGAAGCACAGGGGGCAACCAAAAACATTCAGTACTTC,CASSQEAQGATKNIQYF
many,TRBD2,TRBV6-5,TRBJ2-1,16,TGTGCCAGCAGCCCTACACTAGCGGGATGGGCCAATGAGCAGTTCTTC,CASSPTLAGWANEQFF
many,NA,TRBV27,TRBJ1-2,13,TGTGCCAGCAAAGGTACAGGGCCGGGTGGCTACACCTTC,CASKGTGPGGYTF
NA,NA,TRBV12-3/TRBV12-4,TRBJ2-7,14,TGTGCCAGCAGTTTGCGGGAAGAAACCTACGAGCAGTACTTC,CASSLREETYEQYF
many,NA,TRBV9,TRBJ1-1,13,TGTGCCAGCAGCCTACAGGGGAACACTGAAGCTTTCTTT,CASSLQGNTEAFF
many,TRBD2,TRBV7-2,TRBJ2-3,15,TGTGCCAGCAGGCCTCTAGCGGGAGGTGGATATACGCAGTATTTT,CASRPLAGGGYTQYF
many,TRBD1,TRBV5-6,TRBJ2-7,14,TGTGCCAGCAGCGTGGGACAGTATACCTACGAGCAGTACTTC,CASSVGQYTYEQYF
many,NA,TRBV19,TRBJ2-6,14,TGTGCCAGTAGTACCCGTGAACTCCTCAACGTCCTGACTTTC,CASSTRELLNVLTF